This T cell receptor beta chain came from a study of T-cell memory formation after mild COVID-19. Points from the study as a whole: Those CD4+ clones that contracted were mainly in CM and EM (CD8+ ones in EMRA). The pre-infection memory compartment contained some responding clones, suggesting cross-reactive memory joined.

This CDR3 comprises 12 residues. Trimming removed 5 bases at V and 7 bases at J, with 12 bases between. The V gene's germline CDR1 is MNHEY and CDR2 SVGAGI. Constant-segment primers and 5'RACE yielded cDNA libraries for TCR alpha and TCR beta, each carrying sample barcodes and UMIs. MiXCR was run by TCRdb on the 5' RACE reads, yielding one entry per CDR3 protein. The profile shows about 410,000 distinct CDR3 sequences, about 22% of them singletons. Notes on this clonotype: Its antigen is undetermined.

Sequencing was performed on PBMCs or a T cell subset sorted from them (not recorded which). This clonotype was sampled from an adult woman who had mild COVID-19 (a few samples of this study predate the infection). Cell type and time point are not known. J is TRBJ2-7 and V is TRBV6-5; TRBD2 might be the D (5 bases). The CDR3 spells CASSKYPGEQYF. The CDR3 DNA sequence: TGTGCCAGCAGTAAATATCCGGGAGAGCAGTACTTC.